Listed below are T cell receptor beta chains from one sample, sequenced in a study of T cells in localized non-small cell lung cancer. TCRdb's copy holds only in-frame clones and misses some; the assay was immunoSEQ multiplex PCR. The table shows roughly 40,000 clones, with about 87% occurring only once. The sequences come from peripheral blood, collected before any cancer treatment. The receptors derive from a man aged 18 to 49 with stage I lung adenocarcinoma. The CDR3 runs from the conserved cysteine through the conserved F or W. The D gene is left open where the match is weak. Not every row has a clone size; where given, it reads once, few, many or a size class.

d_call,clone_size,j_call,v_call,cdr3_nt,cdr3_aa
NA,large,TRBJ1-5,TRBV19,TGTGCCAGTAGTATAGGGGACAATCAGCCCCAGCATTTT,CASSIGDNQPQHF
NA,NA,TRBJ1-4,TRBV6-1,TGTGCCAGCAAGGCTGAAAAACTGTTTTTT,CASKAEKLFF
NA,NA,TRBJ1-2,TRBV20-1,TGCAGTGCTAAGGACCGTGGCTACACCTTC,CSAKDRGYTF
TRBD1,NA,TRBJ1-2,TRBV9,TGTGCCAGCAGCCCCTCCCAGGGGGGCTATGGCTACACCTTC,CASSPSQGGYGYTF
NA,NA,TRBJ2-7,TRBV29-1,TGCAGCGTCGCTACCCCCCGGGGTCGGGACGAGCAGTACTTC,CSVATPRGRDEQYF
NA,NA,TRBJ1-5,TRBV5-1,TGCGCCAGCCGCTCCGACCCATATAGCAATCAGCCCCAGCATTTT,CASRSDPYSNQPQHF
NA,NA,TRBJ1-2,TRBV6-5,TGTGCCAGCAGTTATGGGGAGGACTATGGCTACACCTTC,CASSYGEDYGYTF
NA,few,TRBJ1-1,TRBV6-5,TGTGCCAGCAATACCCGGCGGGCGGGGGAAGCTTTCTTT,CASNTRRAGEAFF
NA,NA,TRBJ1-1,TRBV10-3,TGTGCCATCAGTGAAGAGCACGAAGCTTTCTTT,CAISEEHEAFF
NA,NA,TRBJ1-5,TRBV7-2,TGTGCCAGCAGCTTAGACTTTGGAGGCAATCAGCCCCAGCATTTT,CASSLDFGGNQPQHF
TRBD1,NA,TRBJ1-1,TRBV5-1,TGCGCCAGCACCAGTGGACAGGGCTTTTTTGAAGCTTTCTTT,CASTSGQGFFEAFF
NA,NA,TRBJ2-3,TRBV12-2,TGTGCAAGTCGCTTCTCCCTAGCGGGGGAGGCAGATACGCAGTATTTT,CASRFSLAGEADTQYF
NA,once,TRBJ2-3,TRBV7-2,TGTGCCAGCAGCCTGGGAGAGGGGACACGCACAGATACGCAGTATTTT,CASSLGEGTRTDTQYF
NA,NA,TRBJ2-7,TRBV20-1,TGCAGTGCCCCGGCGGGTTACGAGCAGTACTTC,CSAPAGYEQYF
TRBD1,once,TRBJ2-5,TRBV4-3,TGCGCCAGCAGCCAAGGACAGGGGGGGACCCAGTACTTC,CASSQGQGGTQYF
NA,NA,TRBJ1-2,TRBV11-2,TGTGCCAGCAGCTTAGGACAGGTTGCAAACTATGGCTACACCTTC,CASSLGQVANYGYTF
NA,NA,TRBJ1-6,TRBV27,TGTGCCAGCAGTCTAGGGACGGCTAAGACCTCACCCCTCCACTTT,CASSLGTAKTSPLHF
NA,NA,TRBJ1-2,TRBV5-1,TGCGCCAGCGACTACGGAGATGGGGGTACAGGCTACACCTTC,CASDYGDGGTGYTF
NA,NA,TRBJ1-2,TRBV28,TGTGCCAGCAGTTTTAAACTCACAGCTAACTATGGCTACACCTTC,CASSFKLTANYGYTF
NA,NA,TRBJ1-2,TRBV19,TGTGCCAGTAGTAAGGCCCAGAACTATGGCTACACCTTC,CASSKAQNYGYTF
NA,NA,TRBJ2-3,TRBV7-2,TGTGCCAGCAGCTTCTTCTCGGGGGGCCGCTGGGATACGCAGTATTTT,CASSFFSGGRWDTQYF
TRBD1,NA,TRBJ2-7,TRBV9,TGTGCCAGCAGCGTAACGGGACAGGGGCCCTCCGAGCAGTACTTC,CASSVTGQGPSEQYF
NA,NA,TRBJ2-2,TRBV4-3,TGCGCCAGCAGCCAAGCCTCTAGGCTCGGGGAGCTGTTTTTT,CASSQASRLGELFF
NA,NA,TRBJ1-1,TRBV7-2,TGTGCCAGCAGCTTAGCGACAGGAGGAACAATTGAAGCTTTCTTT,CASSLATGGTIEAFF
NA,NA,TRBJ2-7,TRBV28,TGTGCCAGCAGTTTATATTCCGGGACTTGGTCCTACGAGCAGTACTTC,CASSLYSGTWSYEQYF
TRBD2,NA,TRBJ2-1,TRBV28,TGTGCCAGCAGTCCTTCAGCTGGGACTAGCGGGGGTGAGAATGAGCAGTTCTTC,CASSPSAGTSGGENEQFF
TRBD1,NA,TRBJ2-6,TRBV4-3,TGCGCCAGCAGCCAAGATAGAGGGACAGGGGGCGCTGGGGCCAACGTCCTGACTTTC,CASSQDRGTGGAGANVLTF
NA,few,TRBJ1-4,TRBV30,TGTGCCTGGAGGGCGGAAAGCCAAAAACTGTTTTTT,CAWRAESQKLFF
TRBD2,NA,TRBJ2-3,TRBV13,TGTGCCAGCAGCTCCATAGCGGGGGCCGTGGCAGATACGCAGTATTTT,CASSSIAGAVADTQYF
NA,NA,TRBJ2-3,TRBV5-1,TGCGCCAGCAGCGACGGGACACAGGTCAGCACAGATACGCAGTATTTT,CASSDGTQVSTDTQYF
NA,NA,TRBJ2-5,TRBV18,TGTGCCAGCTCACCATTGGCGGGGCGCGATGGGACCCAGTACTTC,CASSPLAGRDGTQYF
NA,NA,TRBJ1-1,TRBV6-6,TGTGCCAGCAGTTCCAACCGGGGTCGGGGGACTGAAGCTTTCTTT,CASSSNRGRGTEAFF
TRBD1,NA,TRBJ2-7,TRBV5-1,TGCGCCAGCAGCTTGGAAGGACAGGCCTACGAGCAGTACTTC,CASSLEGQAYEQYF
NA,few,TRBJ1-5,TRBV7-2,TGTGCCAGCAGCTTATATGCCACCTTAAATCAGCCCCAGCATTTT,CASSLYATLNQPQHF
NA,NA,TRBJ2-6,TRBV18,TGTGCCAGCTCATCGGAACTGGCAGGCTCTGGGGCCAACGTCCTGACTTTC,CASSSELAGSGANVLTF
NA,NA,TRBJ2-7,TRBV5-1,TGCGCCAGCAGCTTTACCTCCGTCGCGGGGGCGGGGGAGCAGTACTTC,CASSFTSVAGAGEQYF
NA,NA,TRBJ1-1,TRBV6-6,TGTGCCAGCAGTTACATCGGGGCCGCTGAAGCTTTCTTT,CASSYIGAAEAFF
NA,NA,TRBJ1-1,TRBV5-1,TGCGCCAGCAGCTTGGAGCCGTTCGACACTGAAGCTTTCTTT,CASSLEPFDTEAFF
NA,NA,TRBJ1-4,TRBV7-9,TGTGCCAGCACCTTCAAGAGTGGGGAAAAACTGTTTTTT,CASTFKSGEKLFF
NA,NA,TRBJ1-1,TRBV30,TGTGCCTGGAGGGGACTTAATGGGGATTTCGGTGAAGCTTTCTTT,CAWRGLNGDFGEAFF
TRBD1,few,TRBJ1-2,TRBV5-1,TGCGCCAGCAGCATAGGGACAGGGTGGGAGAACTATGGCTACACCTTC,CASSIGTGWENYGYTF
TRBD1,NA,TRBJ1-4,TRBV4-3,TGCGCCAGCAGCCGCGGGGGACAGGGAGGAGGTGAAAAACTGTTTTTT,CASSRGGQGGGEKLFF
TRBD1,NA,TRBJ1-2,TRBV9,TGTGCCAGCAGCGCCGACAGGGTTCGCTACACCTTC,CASSADRVRYTF